This TCR beta chain was recorded in a study of cytomegalovirus exposure and HLA in healthy donors. Study-wide background: An analysis done earlier identified about 120 million unique TCR beta sequences from about 179 million T cells. Study-level findings and limits: According to an earlier analysis, most TCR beta V segments yielded productive rearrangements about 90% or about 30% of the time.

This CDR3 has 16 amino acids. V was clipped by 6 bases and J by 7 bases; unmatched bases: 14. Germline loops: CDR1 GTSNPN, CDR2 SVGIG (reference sequence). Vbeta (60) and Jbeta (13) primers were used in the PCR. Here immunoSEQ multiplex PCR was the method, and the copy in TCRdb shows in-frame clones only, minus some. The table for this sample gives 65,000 to 80,000 clones. On this clone itself: Its antigen is unidentified.

Unrecorded immune exposures were likely, despite nominal health at sampling. This rearrangement joins TRBV30 to TRBJ2-7; TRBD2 matches at 14 bases. The receptor was isolated from a female donor in good health and CMV-seropositive. Sequences were obtained from PBMCs. The CDR3 loop is CACPGRLAGGQREQYF. The DNA of the CDR3 is TGTGCCTGCCCCGGACGACTAGCGGGGGGGCAGAGGGAGCAGTACTTC.